This TCR beta chain was captured in a study of quantifying T cell responses using KT2 cells. The wider study: RNA was reverse transcribed with TCR alpha and beta constant-region primers.

The cDNA 3' end received a ligated oligonucleotide with a UMI. An equimolar mix of RC1.1 and RC1.2 primed the beta chain across TRBC1 and TRBC2. TCRdb re-analysed the UMI-ligation and nested PCR reads in MiXCR, keeping a single row per CDR3 protein. Of tens of thousands of distinct CDR3 sequences in the sample, 6% to 9.5% were seen once. The origin of this receptor is a human donor. Sample: PBMCs spiked with cells of the T cell clone KT2.

The CDR3 coding sequence is TGCAGCGTTGACTCGGCGGGAAGGGGCACAGATACGCAGTATTTT. Protein product: CSVDSAGRGTDTQYF. This chain links TRBV29-1 with TRBJ2-3; TRBD2 might be the D (6 bases). CDR1 is SQVTM and CDR2 is ANQGSEA in the germline V gene. With 3 bases removed from V and 1 base from J, the gap between germline ends came to 14 bases. This CDR3 is built from 15 residues.